The 21 T cell receptor beta chains given below trace back to one sample, sequenced in a study of cytomegalovirus exposure and HLA in healthy donors. With 60 Vbeta and 13 Jbeta primers, the PCR was carried out. TCRdb keeps only in-frame clones here, not all; method: immunoSEQ multiplex PCR. The sample has about 70,000 clones; the top ten hold 2.4%. The sequenced sample consisted of PBMCs. Receptors originate from a female donor in good health and CMV-seropositive.

J is TRBJ1-4 and V is TRBV4-3; D unclear. From germline, CDR1 is LGHNA and CDR2 YSLEER. The CDR3 length is 15 residues. V lost 0 bases to trimming and J lost 8 bases, with 13 bases between them. Here the CDR3 reads CASSQDIGQVEKLFF. In DNA form, the CDR3 reads TGCGCCAGCAGCCAAGATATAGGCCAGGTGGAAAAACTGTTTTTT.

The chain uses TRBV6-1 and TRBJ2-2; TRBD2 might be the D (6 bases). CDR3 length equals 18 residues. The V gene lost 1 base and the J gene lost 4 bases, with 19 bases spanning the gap. Germline V CDR1 and CDR2: MNHNS, SASEGT. CDR3: CASSEGWSVRGGTGELFF. The CDR3 nucleotides read TGTGCCAGCAGTGAAGGCTGGTCTGTGCGGGGTGGCACCGGGGAGCTGTTTTTT.

In terms of frequency, this clone is medium-sized. The rearrangement joins TRBV4-1 to TRBJ1-1; weak D call: TRBD1 (6 bases). The V end lost 0 bases, the J end lost 4 bases, and 15 bases lay between the germline ends. The CDR3 is 16 residues long. The germline V gene encodes CDR1 MGHRA and CDR2 YSYEKL. The CDR3 loop reads CASSQEPQGGSTEAFF. DNA for the CDR3: TGCGCCAGCAGCCAAGAGCCACAGGGCGGGAGCACTGAAGCTTTCTTT.

CDR3 bases: TGTGCCAGCTCACCAACCGCCCGGCTAGCGGGTGCCAGCTACGAGCAGTACTTC. This sequence encodes CASSPTARLAGASYEQYF. The chain links TRBV18 to TRBJ2-7, with 8 bases lining up with TRBD2. CDR3 length equals 18 residues. The germline gives CDR1 KGHSH, CDR2 LQKENI. V dropped 2 bases and J dropped 3; count of bases not matched to a gene: 15. The variable domain in full, with the rest retrieved from reference TRBV18 and TRBJ2-7, is NAGVMQNPRHLVRRRGQEARLRCSPMKGHSHVYWYRQLPEEGLKFMVYLQKENIIDESGMPKERFSAEFPKEGPSILRIQQVVRGDSAAYFCASSPTARLAGASYEQYFGPGTRLTVT.

The chain links TRBV6-5 to TRBJ1-1; D remains ambiguous. The CDR3 sequence is 13 residues long. V lost 7 bases, J lost 2 bases, and 11 bases lay in between. Germline V gives CDR1 MNHEY, CDR2 SVGAGI. CDR3 in amino acids: CASNSYVNTEAFF. CDR3 nucleotides: TGTGCCAGCAATAGTTACGTCAACACTGAAGCTTTCTTT.

CDR3 residues: CASSLGSHLAKNIQYF. In DNA form, the CDR3 reads TGTGCCAGCAGTTTGGGTAGCCATCTAGCCAAAAACATTCAGTACTTC. The chain recombines TRBV27 with TRBJ2-4; D unresolved. Looked up from germline, CDR1 is MNHEY and CDR2 is SMNVEV (reference sequence). CDR3 length: 16 amino acids. The V end lost 3 bases, the J end lost 0 bases, and 12 bases lay between the germline ends.

The V and J genes are TRBV5-5 and TRBJ2-3, with TRBD2 matching 9 bases. V shed 4 bases and J 2 bases; nucleotides not matched to a gene: 8. Germline values: CDR1 SGHKS, CDR2 YYEKEE (reference sequence). The length of the CDR3 is 16 residues. Here the CDR3 DNA reads TGTGCCAGCAGCATCGCGGGAGGGGCCTTCACAGATACGCAGTATTTT. Translation: CASSIAGGAFTDTQYF.

CDR3 in DNA: TGTGCCAGCAGTTTAACTAGCGGGAGCTCCTACGAGCAGTACTTC. Its translation: CASSLTSGSSYEQYF. The chain employs TRBV27 and TRBJ2-7, with 11 bases matching TRBD2. Germline trimming cut 2 bases from V and 0 bases from J; bases unmatched to any gene: 0. Germline CDR1 and CDR2: MNHEY and SMNVEV (reference sequence). This CDR3 spans 15 amino acids.

The gene calls are TRBV9 and TRBJ2-1; 7 nucleotides agree with TRBD1. This CDR3 is built from 14 residues. V shed 0 bases, J shed 7 bases, and the junction held 4 bases outside the gene matches. The germline CDR1 and CDR2 sequences are SGDLS and YYNGEE. The CDR3 loop reads CASSVGQGGNEQFF. For the CDR3, the DNA is TGTGCCAGCAGCGTAGGACAGGGTGGGAATGAGCAGTTCTTC. Complete variable domain (other parts from reference TRBV9 and TRBJ2-1): DSGVTQTPKHLITATGQRVTLRCSPRSGDLSVYWYQQSLDQGLQFLIQYYNGEERAKGNILERFSAQQFPDLHSELNLSSLELGDSALYFCASSVGQGGNEQFFGPGTRLTVL.

The rearrangement joins TRBV7-4 to TRBJ1-5; no reliable D call. With 1 base removed from V and 6 bases from J, the gap between germline ends came to 7 bases. Germline CDR1 reads SGHVT; CDR2 reads SQSDAQ. CDR3 length: 13 amino acids. CDR3 loop: CASSLERGQPQHF. The CDR3 bases are TGTGCCAGCAGCTTAGAGCGGGGTCAGCCCCAGCATTTT. The full variable domain, rest sourced from reference TRBV7-4 and TRBJ1-5, is GAGVSQSPRYKVAKRGRDVALRCDSISGHVTLYWYRQTLGQGSEVLTYSQSDAQRDKSGRPSGRFSAERPERSVSTLKIQRTEQGDSAVYLCASSLERGQPQHFGDGTRLSIL.

The V and J genes are TRBV15 and TRBJ2-7, with 7 bases that match TRBD2. Germline CDR1 and CDR2: LNHNV and YYDKDF (reference sequence). The CDR3 has 17 residues. J lost 5 bases, V lost 0 bases, and 13 bases had no gene match. The CDR3 loop reads CATSRDRSRGGFHEQYF. The CDR3 DNA sequence: TGTGCCACCAGCAGAGATCGTTCCCGGGGAGGGTTCCACGAGCAGTACTTC.

The chain recombines TRBV27 with TRBJ1-6; the D gene is possibly TRBD1 (5 bases). Germline V gives CDR1 MNHEY, CDR2 SMNVEV (reference sequence). V gave up 3 bases and J gave up 0 bases, with 9 bases separating them. There are 16 residues in the CDR3. CDR3 sequence reads: CASSLVDSSYNSPLHF. Written as DNA, the CDR3 is TGTGCCAGCAGTTTGGTCGACAGCTCCTATAATTCACCCCTCCACTTT.

V is TRBV5-1 and J is TRBJ1-3; the D is unclear. This CDR3 contains 14 residues. From germline, CDR1 is SGHRS and CDR2 YFSETQ. The V gene lost 4 bases and the J gene lost 2 bases, with 10 bases spanning the gap. CDR3 nucleotide sequence: TGCGCCAGCAGCCTTTCGGTCCCTGGAAACACCATATATTTT. Translation: CASSLSVPGNTIYF.

This sequence joins TRBV5-1 and TRBJ2-7, with 7 bases fitting TRBD2. V lost 2 bases and J lost 2; bases outside the gene matches: 7. Germline assignment: CDR1 SGHRS and CDR2 YFSETQ. CDR3 length equals 15 residues. In DNA, the CDR3 is TGCGCCAGCAGCTTTAGCACTAGCGTTGCCTACGAGCAGTACTTC. Amino acid sequence: CASSFSTSVAYEQYF. Complete variable domain (other parts from reference TRBV5-1 and TRBJ2-7): KAGVTQTPRYLIKTRGQQVTLSCSPISGHRSVSWYQQTPGQGLQFLFEYFSETQRNKGNFPGRFSGRQFSNSRSEMNVSTLELGDSALYLCASSFSTSVAYEQYFGPGTRLTVT.

This chain joins TRBV5-1 and TRBJ2-2; 7 nucleotides agree with TRBD2. Trimming removed 4 bases from V and 4 bases from J; junction bases left unmatched: 10. Per the germline V gene, CDR1 is SGHRS and CDR2 is YFSETQ. This CDR3 region has 16 residues. Written as DNA, the CDR3 is TGCGCCAGCAGCCGAACGGGCTCGGGAGGCACCGGGGAGCTGTTTTTT. This gives the protein CASSRTGSGGTGELFF.

The chain has TRBV5-1 and TRBJ2-3; 7 bases are shared with TRBD2. Germline-derived CDR1 and CDR2 are SGHRS and YFSETQ. J gave up 3 bases and V 7 bases, and 2 bases lay outside the gene matches. The CDR3 is made up of 12 amino acids. The CDR3 is CASGEGTDTQYF. CDR3 in DNA: TGCGCCAGCGGGGAGGGTACAGATACGCAGTATTTT.

The genes are TRBV4-3 and TRBJ2-7, with 10 bases fitting TRBD1. Germline loops: CDR1 LGHNA, CDR2 YSLEER. Trimming removed 1 base from V and 5 bases from J; junction bases left unmatched: 8. The CDR3 is 16 amino acids. CDR3 DNA: TGCGCCAGCAGCCAAGTCGCCGGGACAGGGGATGACGAGCAGTACTTC. Its protein is CASSQVAGTGDDEQYF.

The V call is TRBV7-2, the J call TRBJ2-2, with 10 bases aligning to TRBD1. The CDR3 is 15 amino acids. J gave up 4 bases and V 3 bases, and 2 bases lay outside the gene matches. Per the germline V gene, CDR1 is SGHTA and CDR2 is FQGNSA. The chain's CDR3 is CASSFWTGGTGELFF. In nucleotides, the CDR3 is TGTGCCAGCAGCTTCTGGACAGGGGGCACCGGGGAGCTGTTTTTT.

This CDR3 reads CASSPSQGNYEQYF. CDR3 coding DNA: TGTGCCAGCTCACCGAGCCAGGGGAACTACGAGCAGTACTTC. The V call is TRBV18, the J call TRBJ2-7; tentative D call: TRBD1 (6 bases). Between the trimmed V and J ends, which lost 3 bases and 3 bases, there was a span of 12 bases. Germline V gene sequence: CDR1 KGHSH, CDR2 LQKENI. This CDR3 has 14 residues.

The chain employs TRBV14 and TRBJ1-1; TRBD1 agrees at 7 bases. The V gene end was trimmed by 4 bases and the J gene end by 1 base; junction bases not matched to a gene: 6. The CDR3 contains 15 residues. Germline values: CDR1 SGHDN, CDR2 FVKESK. The CDR3 spells CASSRETGTNTEAFF. The CDR3 DNA sequence: TGTGCCAGCAGCCGTGAGACAGGGACGAACACTGAAGCTTTCTTT.

The chain carries TRBV5-8 and TRBJ1-2; 8 positions match TRBD1. Germline loops: CDR1 SGHTS, CDR2 YDEGEE. After removal of 3 bases from V and 4 bases from J, the junction contained 8 bases not matched to a gene. The CDR3 runs 15 residues. In nucleotides, the CDR3 is TGTGCCAGCAGCTCCGGGACAGGTCTCGTCTATGGCTACACCTTC. The encoded protein is CASSSGTGLVYGYTF.